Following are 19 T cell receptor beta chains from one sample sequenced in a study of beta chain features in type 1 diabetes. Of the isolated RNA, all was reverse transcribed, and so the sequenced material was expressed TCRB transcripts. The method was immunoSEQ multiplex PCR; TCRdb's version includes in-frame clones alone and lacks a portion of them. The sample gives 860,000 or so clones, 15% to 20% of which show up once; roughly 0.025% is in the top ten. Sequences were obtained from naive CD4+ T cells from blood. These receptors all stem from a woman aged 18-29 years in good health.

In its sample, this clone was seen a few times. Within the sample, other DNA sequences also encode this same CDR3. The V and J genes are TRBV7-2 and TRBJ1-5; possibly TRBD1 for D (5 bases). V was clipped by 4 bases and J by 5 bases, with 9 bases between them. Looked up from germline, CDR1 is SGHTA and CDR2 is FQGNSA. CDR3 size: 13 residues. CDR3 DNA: TGTGCCAGCAGCTCCCAGGGTGATCAGCCCCAGCATTTT. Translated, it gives CASSSQGDQPQHF.

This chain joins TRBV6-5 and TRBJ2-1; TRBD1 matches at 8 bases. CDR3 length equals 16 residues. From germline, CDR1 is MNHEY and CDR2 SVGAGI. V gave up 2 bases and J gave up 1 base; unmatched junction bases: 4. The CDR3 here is CASSYTDRGSYNEQFF. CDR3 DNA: TGTGCCAGCAGTTACACAGACAGGGGATCCTACAATGAGCAGTTCTTC.

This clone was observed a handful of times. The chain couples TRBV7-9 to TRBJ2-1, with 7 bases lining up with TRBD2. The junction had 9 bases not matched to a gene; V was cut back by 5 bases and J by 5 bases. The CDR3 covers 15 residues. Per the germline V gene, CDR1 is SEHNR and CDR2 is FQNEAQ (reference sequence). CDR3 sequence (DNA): TGTGCCAGCAGCCGGGGGGAGGTACCGAACAATGAGCAGTTCTTC. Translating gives CASSRGEVPNNEQFF.

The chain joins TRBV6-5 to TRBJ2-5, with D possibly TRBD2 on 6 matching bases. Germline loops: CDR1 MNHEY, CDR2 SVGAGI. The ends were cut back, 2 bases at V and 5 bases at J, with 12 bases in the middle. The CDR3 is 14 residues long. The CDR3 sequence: CASSYKTAGETQYF. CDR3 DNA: TGTGCCAGCAGTTACAAAACCGCGGGGGAGACCCAGTACTTC.

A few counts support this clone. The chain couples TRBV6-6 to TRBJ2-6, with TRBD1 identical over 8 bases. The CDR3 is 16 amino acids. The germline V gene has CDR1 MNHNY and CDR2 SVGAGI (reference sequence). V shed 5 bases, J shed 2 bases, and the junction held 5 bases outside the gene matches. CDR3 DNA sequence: TGTGCCAGCAGTCGCAGGGGGCGAACTGGGGCCAACGTCCTGACTTTC. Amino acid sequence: CASSRRGRTGANVLTF.

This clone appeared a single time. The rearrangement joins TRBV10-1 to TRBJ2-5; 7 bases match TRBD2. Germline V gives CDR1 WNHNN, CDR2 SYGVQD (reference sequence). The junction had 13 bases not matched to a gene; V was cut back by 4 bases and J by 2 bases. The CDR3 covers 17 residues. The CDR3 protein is CASSGYGLAGLQETQYF. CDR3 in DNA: TGCGCCAGCAGTGGATATGGATTAGCGGGTCTTCAAGAGACCCAGTACTTC.

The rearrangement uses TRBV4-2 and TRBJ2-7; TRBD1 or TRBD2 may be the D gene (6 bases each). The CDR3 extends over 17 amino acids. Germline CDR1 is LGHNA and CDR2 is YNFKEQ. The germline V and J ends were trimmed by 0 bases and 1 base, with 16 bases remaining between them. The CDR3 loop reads CASSQDGRGLASYEQYF. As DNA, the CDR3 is TGTGCCAGCAGCCAAGATGGACGGGGGCTAGCATCCTACGAGCAGTACTTC.

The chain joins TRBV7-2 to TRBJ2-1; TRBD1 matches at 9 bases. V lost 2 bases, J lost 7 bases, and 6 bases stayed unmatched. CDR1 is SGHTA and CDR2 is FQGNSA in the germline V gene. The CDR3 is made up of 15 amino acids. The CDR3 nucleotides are TGTGCCAGCAGCTTATGGGGGGGACAGGGAAATGAGCAGTTCTTC. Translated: CASSLWGGQGNEQFF.

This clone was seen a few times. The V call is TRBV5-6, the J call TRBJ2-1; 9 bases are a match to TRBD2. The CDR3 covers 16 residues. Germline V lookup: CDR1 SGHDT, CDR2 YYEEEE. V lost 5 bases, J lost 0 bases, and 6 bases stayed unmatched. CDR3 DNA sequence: TGTGCCAGCAGATCTGCTAGCGGGATCTCCTACAATGAGCAGTTCTTC. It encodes CASRSASGISYNEQFF.

The CDR3 sequence: CASSYRPPPNEQFF. The CDR3 DNA reads TGTGCCAGCAGTTACCGGCCTCCGCCTAATGAGCAGTTCTTC. The gene calls are TRBV6-5 and TRBJ2-1; D gene ambiguous. Trimming took off 2 bases at V and 7 bases at J, with 12 bases between the two ends. This CDR3 has 14 residues. CDR1 is MNHEY, CDR2 SVGAGI, per germline.

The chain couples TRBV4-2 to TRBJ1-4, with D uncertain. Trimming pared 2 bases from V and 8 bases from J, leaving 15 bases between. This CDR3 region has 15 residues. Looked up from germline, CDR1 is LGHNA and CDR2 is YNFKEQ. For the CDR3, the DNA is TGTGCCAGCAGCCAAAGTTGGGAAACGAGGGAAAAACTGTTTTTT. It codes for CASSQSWETREKLFF.

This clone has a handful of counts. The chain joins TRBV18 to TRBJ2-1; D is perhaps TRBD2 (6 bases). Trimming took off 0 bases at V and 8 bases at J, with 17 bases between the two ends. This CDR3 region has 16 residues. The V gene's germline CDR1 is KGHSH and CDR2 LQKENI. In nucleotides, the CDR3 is TGTGCCAGCTCACCACCAATAACGTACGGGAGCTATGAGCAGTTCTTC. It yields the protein CASSPPITYGSYEQFF.

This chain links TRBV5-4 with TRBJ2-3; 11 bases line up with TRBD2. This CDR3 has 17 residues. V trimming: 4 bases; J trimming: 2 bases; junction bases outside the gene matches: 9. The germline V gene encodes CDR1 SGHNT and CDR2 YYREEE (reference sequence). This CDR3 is CASSKRGLAAITDTQYF. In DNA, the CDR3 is TGTGCCAGCAGCAAACGGGGACTAGCGGCAATCACAGATACGCAGTATTTT. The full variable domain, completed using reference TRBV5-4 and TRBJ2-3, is ETGVTQSPTHLIKTRGQQVTLRCSSQSGHNTVSWYQQALGQGPQFIFQYYREEENGRGNFPPRFSGLQFPNYSSELNVNALELDDSALYLCASSKRGLAAITDTQYFGPGTRLTVL.

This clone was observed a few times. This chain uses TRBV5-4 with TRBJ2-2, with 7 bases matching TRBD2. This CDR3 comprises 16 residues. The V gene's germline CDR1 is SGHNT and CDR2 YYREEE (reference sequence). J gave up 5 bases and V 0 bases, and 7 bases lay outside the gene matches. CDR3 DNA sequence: TGTGCCAGCAGCTTGGGCCGCGGGAGCCTAACCGGGGAGCTGTTTTTT. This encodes CASSLGRGSLTGELFF.

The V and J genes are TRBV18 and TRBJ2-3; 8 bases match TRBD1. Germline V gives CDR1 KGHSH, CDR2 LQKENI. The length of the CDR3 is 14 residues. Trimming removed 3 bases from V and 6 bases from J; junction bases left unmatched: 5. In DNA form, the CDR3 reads TGTGCCAGCTCACCTCGGACAGGGATGGATACGCAGTATTTT. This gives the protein CASSPRTGMDTQYF.

The DNA for the CDR3 is TGTGCCAGCAGCGTAGGGGTGACTAGTTCCAAAAACATTCAGTACTTC. This encodes CASSVGVTSSKNIQYF. This chain joins TRBV9 and TRBJ2-4; possible D gene TRBD2, 6 bases. Trimming removed 0 bases at V and 2 bases at J, with 12 bases between. Germline values: CDR1 SGDLS, CDR2 YYNGEE. The CDR3 consists of 16 residues.

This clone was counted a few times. In DNA, the CDR3 is TGTGCCATCAGTGAGTCGACGACAGACCAAGAGACCCAGTACTTC. Translated: CAISESTTDQETQYF. This sequence joins TRBV10-3 and TRBJ2-5, with D possibly matching TRBD1 (5 bases). Trimming shortened V by 0 bases and J by 0 bases, and 8 bases separated the two germline ends. Per the germline V gene, CDR1 is ENHRY and CDR2 is SYGVKD. The CDR3 is 15 residues long.

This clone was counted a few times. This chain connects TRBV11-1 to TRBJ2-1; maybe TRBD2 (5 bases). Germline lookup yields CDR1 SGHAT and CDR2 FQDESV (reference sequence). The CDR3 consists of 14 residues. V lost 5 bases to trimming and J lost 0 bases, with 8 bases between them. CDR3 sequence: CASSPAGSYNEQFF. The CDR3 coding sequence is TGTGCCAGCAGCCCGGCGGGCTCCTACAATGAGCAGTTCTTC.

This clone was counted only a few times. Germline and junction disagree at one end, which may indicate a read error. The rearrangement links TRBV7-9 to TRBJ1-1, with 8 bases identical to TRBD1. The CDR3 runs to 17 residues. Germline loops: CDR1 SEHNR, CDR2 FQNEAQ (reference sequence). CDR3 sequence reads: CASILRIATGENTEAFF. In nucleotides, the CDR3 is TGTGCCAGCATCTTACGTATCGCGACAGGGGAGAACACTGAAGCTTTCTTT.